This is a list of T cell receptor beta chains from one sample in a study of blood T cell repertoires in COVID-19. The data were produced by immunoSEQ multiplex PCR, yet TCRdb's version contains in-frame clones alone and is incomplete. This table holds 100,000 to 150,000 clones, 75% to 90% found once. The sequencing sample was made of peripheral blood. These receptors all stem from a man between 65 and 85 years old with acute or convalescent COVID-19. Both conserved end residues are part of each CDR3. Fields, in order: clone size, V gene, D gene, J gene, CDR3 DNA, CDR3 protein. The D gene is left open where the match is weak. Rows give clone size only sometimes, using once, few, many, or a class for an expanded clone.

-	TRBV6-5	TRBD1	TRBJ1-2	TGTGCCAGCAGTCCCCCTTCGGACAGGGGAAGTGGCTACACCTTC	CASSPPSDRGSGYTF
-	TRBV30	TRBD2	TRBJ2-3	TGTGCCTGGAGTGTAAGGACTAGCGGGGGGCCCAGGGGTGATACGCAGTATTTT	CAWSVRTSGGPRGDTQYF
once	TRBV11-2	-	TRBJ2-1	TGTGCCAGCTCACCGTGGGGGAACAGGGATGAGCAGTTCTTC	CASSPWGNRDEQFF
-	TRBV28	TRBD1	TRBJ1-5	TGTGCCAGCAGTTTCTCCGGGACAGTAAGGCATCAGCCCCAGCATTTT	CASSFSGTVRHQPQHF
-	TRBV19	-	TRBJ1-1	TGTGCCAGTAGTTCATGGACAGAGAACACTGAAGCTTTCTTT	CASSSWTENTEAFF
-	TRBV25-1	-	TRBJ2-7	TGTGCCAGCAGTGTGGGGGAAGGGGGGGCCCCTGATCTGGAGCAGTACTTC	CASSVGEGGAPDLEQYF
-	TRBV9	TRBD2	TRBJ2-1	TGTGCCAGCAGCGTAGAACAGCGGGGGCCCGGCCTCTTC	CASSVEQRGPGLF
-	TRBV20-1	-	TRBJ2-3	TGCAGTGCCCTTACAGGGAGTTCGCAGTATTTT	CSALTGSSQYF
-	TRBV2	-	TRBJ1-5	TGTGCCAGCAGTGAAAGACAGCTCAATCAGCCCCAGCATTTT	CASSERQLNQPQHF
once	TRBV5-1	-	TRBJ1-2	TGCGCCAGCAGCTTGGAAGTTTCAGGGAATGGTGGCTACACCTTC	CASSLEVSGNGGYTF
-	TRBV10-3	-	TRBJ2-7	TGTGCCATCAGTGGGCAGGGATCCCCATGGGAGCAGTACTTC	CAISGQGSPWEQYF
-	TRBV25-1	-	TRBJ1-4	TGTGCCAGCAAGAAGTCTTCGGCTAATGAAAAACTGTTTTTT	CASKKSSANEKLFF
-	TRBV14	TRBD1	TRBJ1-2	TGTGCCAGCAGCAACCGGGACAGGGGGCCGGGCACCTTC	CASSNRDRGPGTF
-	TRBV9	TRBD1	TRBJ1-3	TGTGCCAGCAGCACCCTGACAGGGCTCTCTGGAAACACCATATATTTT	CASSTLTGLSGNTIYF
once	TRBV5-1	-	TRBJ1-1	TGCGCCAGCGTTCTCGACAGGTGGGAGAACACTGAAGCTTTCTTT	CASVLDRWENTEAFF
-	TRBV18	TRBD2	TRBJ2-5	TGTGCCAGCTCACCACTTCCGAAGCGGGGCTACCAAGAGACCCAGTACTTC	CASSPLPKRGYQETQYF
-	TRBV3-1/TRBV3-2	-	TRBJ2-4	TGTGCCAGCAGCCAAGATTTTGCAGGTGGCGCAAACATTCAGTACTTC	CASSQDFAGGANIQYF
-	TRBV4-2	-	TRBJ2-1	TGTGCCAGCAGCCAAGCACTTGGCGCCCCAGGGTTCTTC	CASSQALGAPGFF
-	TRBV18	TRBD1	TRBJ1-1	TGTGCCAGCTCACCAACAGGGGTAGTCACTGAAGCTTTCTTT	CASSPTGVVTEAFF
-	TRBV19	-	TRBJ2-1	TGTGCCAGTATCGACGTCGGGACTCCTTCTCCAGAGCAGTTCTTC	CASIDVGTPSPEQFF
few	TRBV7-6	-	TRBJ2-7	TGTGCCAGCAGCTTAGGGCCCACGGGATACGAGCAGTACTTC	CASSLGPTGYEQYF
-	TRBV4-2	-	TRBJ1-4	TGTGCCAGCAGCCAAGTTTCGGGACAAGACGAAAAACTGTTTTTT	CASSQVSGQDEKLFF
-	TRBV2	TRBD1	TRBJ1-4	TGTGCCAGCACCCAGGGGGCGCGGGAAAAACTGTTTTTT	CASTQGAREKLFF
-	TRBV5-4	-	TRBJ2-3	TGTGCCAGCAGCTTGGGTTGGCAATTACCCACAGATACGCAGTATTTT	CASSLGWQLPTDTQYF
-	TRBV5-1	-	TRBJ1-2	TGCGCCAGCAGCTTGGGTCCTACGGGCTACACCTTC	CASSLGPTGYTF